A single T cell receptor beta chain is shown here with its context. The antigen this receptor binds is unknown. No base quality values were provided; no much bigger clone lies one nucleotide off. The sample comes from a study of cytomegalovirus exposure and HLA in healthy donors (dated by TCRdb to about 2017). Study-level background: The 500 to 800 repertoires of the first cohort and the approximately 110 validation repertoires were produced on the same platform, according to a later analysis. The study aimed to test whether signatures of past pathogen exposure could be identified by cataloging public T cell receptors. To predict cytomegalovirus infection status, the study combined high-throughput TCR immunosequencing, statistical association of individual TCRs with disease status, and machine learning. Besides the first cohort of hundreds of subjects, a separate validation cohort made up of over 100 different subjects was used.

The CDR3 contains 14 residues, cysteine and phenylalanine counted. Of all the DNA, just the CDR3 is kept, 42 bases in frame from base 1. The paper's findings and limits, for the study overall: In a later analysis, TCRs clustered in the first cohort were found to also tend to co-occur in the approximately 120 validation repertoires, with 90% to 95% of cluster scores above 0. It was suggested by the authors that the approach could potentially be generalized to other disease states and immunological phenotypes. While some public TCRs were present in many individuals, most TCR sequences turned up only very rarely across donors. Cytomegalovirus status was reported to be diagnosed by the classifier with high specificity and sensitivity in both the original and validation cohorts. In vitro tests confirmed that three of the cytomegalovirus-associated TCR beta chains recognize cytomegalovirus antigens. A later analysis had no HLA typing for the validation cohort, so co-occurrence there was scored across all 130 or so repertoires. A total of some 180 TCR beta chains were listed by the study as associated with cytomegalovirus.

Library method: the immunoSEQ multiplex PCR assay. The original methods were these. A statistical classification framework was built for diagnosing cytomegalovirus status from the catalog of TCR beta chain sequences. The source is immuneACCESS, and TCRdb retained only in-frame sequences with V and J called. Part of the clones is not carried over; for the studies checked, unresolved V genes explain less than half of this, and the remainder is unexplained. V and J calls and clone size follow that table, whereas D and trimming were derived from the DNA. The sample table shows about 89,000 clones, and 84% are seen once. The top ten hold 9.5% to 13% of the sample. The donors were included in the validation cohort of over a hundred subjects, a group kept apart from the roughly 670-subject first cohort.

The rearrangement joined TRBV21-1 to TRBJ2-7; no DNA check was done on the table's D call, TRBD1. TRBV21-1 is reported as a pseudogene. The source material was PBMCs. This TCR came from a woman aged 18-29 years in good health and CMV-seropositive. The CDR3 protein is CASSKRGPTYEQYF. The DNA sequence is TGTGCCAGCAGCAAAAGGGGGCCCACATACGAGCAGTACTTC.